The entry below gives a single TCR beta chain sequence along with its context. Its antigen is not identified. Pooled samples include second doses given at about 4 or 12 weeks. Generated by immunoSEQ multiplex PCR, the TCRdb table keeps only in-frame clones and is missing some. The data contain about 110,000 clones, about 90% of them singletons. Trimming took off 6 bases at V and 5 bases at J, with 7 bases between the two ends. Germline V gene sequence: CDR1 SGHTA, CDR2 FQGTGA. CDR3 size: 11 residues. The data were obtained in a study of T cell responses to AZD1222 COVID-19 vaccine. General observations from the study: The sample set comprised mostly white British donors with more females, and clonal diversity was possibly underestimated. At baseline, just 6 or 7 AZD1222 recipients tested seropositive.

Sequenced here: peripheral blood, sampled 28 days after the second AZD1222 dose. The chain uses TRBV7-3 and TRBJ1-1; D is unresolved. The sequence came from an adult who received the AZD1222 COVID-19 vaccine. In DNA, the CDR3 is TGTGCCAGCAGTAGTGAGACTGAAGCTTTCTTT. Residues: CASSSETEAFF.